This T cell receptor beta chain was captured in a study of blood T cell repertoires in COVID-19. Only in-frame clones appear in the TCRdb table, and some are missing; sequencing was by immunoSEQ multiplex PCR. The sample lists some 45,000 clones, 87% occurring once. V lost 3 bases, J lost 7 bases, and 9 bases lay in between. This CDR3 contains 13 residues. CDR1 is KGHDR and CDR2 is SFDVKD in the germline V gene. This sequence joins TRBV24-1 and TRBJ2-1; tentative D call: TRBD2 (5 bases). Sequences were obtained from peripheral blood. The origin of this receptor is a man in his sixties with active COVID-19. The CDR3 is CATSDTGLNEQFF. The CDR3 coding sequence is TGTGCCACCAGTGATACCGGACTTAATGAGCAGTTCTTC.